This passage covers 9 T cell receptor beta chains from one sample sequenced in a study of a mutant IDH1 vaccine in newly diagnosed glioma. This table comes from immunoSEQ multiplex PCR, and its TCRdb copy is limited to in-frame clones, with some not included. The profile covers fewer than 70,000 clones, with 70% to 90% appearing a single time and more than 1.5% taken by the ten largest. Antigens for these TCRs are unknown. Regarding time point: week 11, during vaccination. One vaccine dose held 300 ug of mutant IDH1 20-mer peptide and came with topical imiquimod. This material consisted of PBMCs, taken from a glioma patient whose treatment included an IDH1 peptide vaccine. The receptors come from a man aged 35 to 55 with glioma.

This rearrangement joins TRBV7-9 to TRBJ2-5, with TRBD2 matching over 8 bases. V lost 3 bases to trimming and J lost 4 bases; unmatched junction nucleotides: 10. The CDR3 runs to 16 residues. CDR1 and CDR2 (germline): SEHNR, FQNEAQ (reference sequence). The CDR3 nucleotides read TGTGCCAGCAGCTTTGGTCGGGGGGGCCCACTAGAGACCCAGTACTTC. This encodes CASSFGRGGPLETQYF. The whole variable domain, filled in from reference TRBV7-9 and TRBJ2-5, reads DTGVSQNPRHKITKRGQNVTFRCDPISEHNRLYWYRQTLGQGPEFLTYFQNEAQLEKSRLLSDRFSAERPKGSFSTLEIQRTEQGDSAMYLCASSFGRGGPLETQYFGPGTRLLVL.

V usage is TRBV2 and J usage is TRBJ1-3, with D unclear. This CDR3 is 15 amino acids long. V was trimmed by 9 bases and J by 0 bases, leaving 15 bases between them. The germline gives CDR1 SNHLY, CDR2 FYNNEI. CDR3 in DNA: TGTGCCAGAGAAGGAGAGGGTCCCTCTGGAAACACCATATATTTT. Translation: CAREGEGPSGNTIYF.

The rearrangement links TRBV4-1 to TRBJ1-5; 9 bases are a match to TRBD1. CDR3 length: 15 residues. Germline CDR1 is MGHRA and CDR2 is YSYEKL. V gave up 3 bases and J gave up 6 bases; unmatched junction bases: 6. CDR3 nucleotides: TGCGCCAGCAGCCAGCCGGGACAGGGAATTCAGCCCCAGCATTTT. Amino acids: CASSQPGQGIQPQHF.

This sequence joins TRBV4-2 and TRBJ2-3, with 11 bases fitting TRBD1. Germline CDR1 LGHNA, CDR2 YNFKEQ. The CDR3 extends over 17 amino acids. After removal of 0 bases from V and 4 bases from J, the junction contained 6 bases not matched to a gene. CDR3 protein: CASSQESPGQGADTQYF. As DNA, the CDR3 is TGTGCCAGCAGCCAAGAAAGCCCGGGACAGGGGGCAGATACGCAGTATTTT.

This clone has a handful of counts. The chain employs TRBV6-4 and TRBJ2-1, with a tentative D call TRBD1 (6 bases). V gave up 6 bases and J gave up 4 bases, with 13 bases separating them. The CDR3 is 14 amino acids. Germline CDR1 reads MRHNA; CDR2 reads SNTAGT. CDR3 nucleotide sequence: TGTGCCAGCAGACGGGACACATATTACAATGAGCAGTTCTTC. Its translation: CASRRDTYYNEQFF.

This rearrangement joins TRBV4-3 to TRBJ2-7; TRBD2 matches 10 bases. CDR3 length: 14 amino acids. The V segment lost 0 bases and the J segment 4 bases; nucleotides outside the gene matches: 0. Germline V gives CDR1 LGHNA, CDR2 YSLEER. The CDR3 here is CASSQDSGRYEQYF. DNA for the CDR3: TGCGCCAGCAGCCAAGATAGCGGGAGGTACGAGCAGTACTTC.

The chain has TRBV2 and TRBJ2-2, with 10 bases fitting TRBD1. Looked up from germline, CDR1 is SNHLY and CDR2 is FYNNEI. Trimming took 1 base from V and 5 from J; bases not matched to a gene: 1. The CDR3 covers 15 residues. Here the CDR3 reads CASSEVGQGTGELFF. The CDR3 region has the DNA TGTGCCAGCAGTGAAGTGGGACAGGGGACCGGGGAGCTGTTTTTT. The full variable domain, completed using reference TRBV2 and TRBJ2-2, is EPEVTQTPSHQVTQMGQEVILRCVPISNHLYFYWYRQILGQKVEFLVSFYNNEISEKSEIFDDQFSVERPDGSNFTLKIRSTKLEDSAMYFCASSEVGQGTGELFFGEGSRLTVL.

The V gene is TRBV19, the J gene TRBJ1-1, with D uncertain. The germline V gene encodes CDR1 LNHDA and CDR2 SQIVND (reference sequence). Trimming removed 3 bases at V and 2 bases at J, with 10 bases between. The CDR3 extends over 14 amino acids. The CDR3 DNA reads TGTGCCAGTAGTATCCGTTACACCAACACTGAAGCTTTCTTT. Its protein product is CASSIRYTNTEAFF.

The rearrangement uses TRBV7-6 and TRBJ2-2; 9 positions match TRBD1. The CDR3 loop spans 16 amino acids. In germline, CDR1 is SGHVS, CDR2 FNYEAQ. V was clipped by 5 bases and J by 4 bases; unmatched bases: 8. The CDR3 DNA follows: TGTGCCAGCAGCCCGTGGACAGGGGAAGGCACCGGGGAGCTGTTTTTT. The encoded protein is CASSPWTGEGTGELFF.